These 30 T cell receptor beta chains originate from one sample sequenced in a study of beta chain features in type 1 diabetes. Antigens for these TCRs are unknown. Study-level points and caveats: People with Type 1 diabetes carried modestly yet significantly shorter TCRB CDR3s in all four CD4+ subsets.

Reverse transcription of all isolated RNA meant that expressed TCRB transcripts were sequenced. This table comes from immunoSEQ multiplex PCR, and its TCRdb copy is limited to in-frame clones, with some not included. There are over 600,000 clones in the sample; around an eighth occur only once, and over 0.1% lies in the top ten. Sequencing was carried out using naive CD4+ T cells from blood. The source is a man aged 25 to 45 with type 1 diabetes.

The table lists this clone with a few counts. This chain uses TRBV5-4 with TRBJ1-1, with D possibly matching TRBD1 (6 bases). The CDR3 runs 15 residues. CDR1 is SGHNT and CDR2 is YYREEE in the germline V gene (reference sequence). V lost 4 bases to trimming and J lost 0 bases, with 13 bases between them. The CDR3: CASSNRQVLNTEAFF. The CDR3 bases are TGTGCCAGCAGCAACAGACAGGTTTTGAACACTGAAGCTTTCTTT.

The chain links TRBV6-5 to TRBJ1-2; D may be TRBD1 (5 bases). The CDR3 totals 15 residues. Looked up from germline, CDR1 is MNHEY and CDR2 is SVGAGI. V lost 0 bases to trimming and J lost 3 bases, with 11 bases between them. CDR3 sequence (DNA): TGTGCCAGCAGTTACTCCGCAGGGTTGGACTATGGCTACACCTTC. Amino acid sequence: CASSYSAGLDYGYTF.

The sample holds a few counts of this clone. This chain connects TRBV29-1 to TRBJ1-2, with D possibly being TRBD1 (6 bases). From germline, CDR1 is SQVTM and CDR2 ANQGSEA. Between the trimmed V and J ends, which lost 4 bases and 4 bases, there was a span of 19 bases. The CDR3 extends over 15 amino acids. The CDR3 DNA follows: TGCAGCGTTGCCGTAGGAACAGGGCCCCTCTATGGCTACACCTTC. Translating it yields CSVAVGTGPLYGYTF.

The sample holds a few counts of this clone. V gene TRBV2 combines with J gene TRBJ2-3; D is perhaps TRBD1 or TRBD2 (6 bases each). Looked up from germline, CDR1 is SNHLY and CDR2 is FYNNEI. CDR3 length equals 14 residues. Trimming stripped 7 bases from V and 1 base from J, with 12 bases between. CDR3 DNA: TGTGCCAGCACCGGGGGCCCCGGCACAGATACGCAGTATTTT. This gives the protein CASTGGPGTDTQYF.

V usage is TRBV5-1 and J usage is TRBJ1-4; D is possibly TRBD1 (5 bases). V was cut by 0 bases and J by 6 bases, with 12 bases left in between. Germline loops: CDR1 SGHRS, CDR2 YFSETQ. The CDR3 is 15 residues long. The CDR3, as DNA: TGCGCCAGCAGCTTGGTGGCAGGGAAAGATGAAAAACTGTTTTTT. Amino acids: CASSLVAGKDEKLFF.

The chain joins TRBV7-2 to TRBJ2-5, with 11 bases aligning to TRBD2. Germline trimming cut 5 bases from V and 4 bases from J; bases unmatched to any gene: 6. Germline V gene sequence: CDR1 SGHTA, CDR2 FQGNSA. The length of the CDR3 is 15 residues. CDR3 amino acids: CASSDSGGARETQYF. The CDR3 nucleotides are TGTGCCAGCAGCGATAGCGGGGGGGCCCGAGAGACCCAGTACTTC. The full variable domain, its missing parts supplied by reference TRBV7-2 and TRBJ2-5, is GAGVSQSPSNKVTEKGKDVELRCDPISGHTALYWYRQSLGQGLEFLIYFQGNSAPDKSGLPSDRFSAERTGGSVSTLTIQRTQQEDSAVYLCASSDSGGARETQYFGPGTRLLVL.

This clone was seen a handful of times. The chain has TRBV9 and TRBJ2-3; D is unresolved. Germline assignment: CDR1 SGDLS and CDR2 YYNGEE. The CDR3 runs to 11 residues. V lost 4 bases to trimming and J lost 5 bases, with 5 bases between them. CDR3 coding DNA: TGTGCCAGCAGCCTTCTAGATACGCAGTATTTT. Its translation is CASSLLDTQYF. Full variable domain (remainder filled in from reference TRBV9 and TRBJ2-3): DSGVTQTPKHLITATGQRVTLRCSPRSGDLSVYWYQQSLDQGLQFLIQYYNGEERAKGNILERFSAQQFPDLHSELNLSSLELGDSALYFCASSLLDTQYFGPGTRLTVL.

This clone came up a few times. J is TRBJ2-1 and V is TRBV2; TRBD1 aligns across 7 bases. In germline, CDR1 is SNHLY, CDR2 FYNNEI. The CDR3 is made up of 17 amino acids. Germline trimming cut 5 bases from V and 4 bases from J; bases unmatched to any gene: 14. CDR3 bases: TGTGCCAGCAGTCACCCCCGGTCGGGACAGTCATACAATGAGCAGTTCTTC. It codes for CASSHPRSGQSYNEQFF.

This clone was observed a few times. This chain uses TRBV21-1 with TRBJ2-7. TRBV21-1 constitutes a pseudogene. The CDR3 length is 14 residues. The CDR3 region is CASSPRRGAYEQYF. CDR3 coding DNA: TGTGCCAGCAGCCCTCGGAGAGGGGCCTACGAGCAGTACTTC.

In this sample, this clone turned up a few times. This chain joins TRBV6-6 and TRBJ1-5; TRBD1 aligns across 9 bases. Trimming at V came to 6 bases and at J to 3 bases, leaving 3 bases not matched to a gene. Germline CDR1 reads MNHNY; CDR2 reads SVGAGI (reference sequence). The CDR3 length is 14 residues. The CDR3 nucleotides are TGTGCCAGCAGCCAACAGGGGGCCAATCAGCCCCAGCATTTT. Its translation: CASSQQGANQPQHF.

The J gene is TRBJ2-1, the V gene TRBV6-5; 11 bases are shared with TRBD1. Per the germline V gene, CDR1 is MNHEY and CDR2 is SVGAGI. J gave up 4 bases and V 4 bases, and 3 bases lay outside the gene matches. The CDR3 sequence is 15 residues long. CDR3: CASSSGTGGYNEQFF. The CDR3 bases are TGTGCCAGCAGTTCCGGGACAGGGGGTTACAATGAGCAGTTCTTC.

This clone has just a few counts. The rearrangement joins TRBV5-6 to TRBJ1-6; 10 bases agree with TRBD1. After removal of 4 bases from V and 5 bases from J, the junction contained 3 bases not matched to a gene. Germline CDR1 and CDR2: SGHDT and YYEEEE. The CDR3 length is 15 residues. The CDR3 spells CASSVGQGNNSPLHF. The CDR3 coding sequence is TGTGCCAGCAGCGTGGGACAGGGGAATAATTCACCCCTCCACTTT.

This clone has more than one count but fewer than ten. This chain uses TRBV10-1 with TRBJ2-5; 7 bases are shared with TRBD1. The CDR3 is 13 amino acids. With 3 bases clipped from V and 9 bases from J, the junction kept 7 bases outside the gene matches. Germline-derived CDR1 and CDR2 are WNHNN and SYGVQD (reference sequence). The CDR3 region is CASSEDRTGAQYF. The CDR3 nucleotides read TGCGCCAGCAGTGAAGACCGAACAGGGGCCCAGTACTTC.

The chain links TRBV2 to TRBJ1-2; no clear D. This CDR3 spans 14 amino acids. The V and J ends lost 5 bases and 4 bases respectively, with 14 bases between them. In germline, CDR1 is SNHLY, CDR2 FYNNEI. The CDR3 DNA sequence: TGTGCCAGCAGTTTGACACTTGAGGCCTATGGCTACACCTTC. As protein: CASSLTLEAYGYTF.

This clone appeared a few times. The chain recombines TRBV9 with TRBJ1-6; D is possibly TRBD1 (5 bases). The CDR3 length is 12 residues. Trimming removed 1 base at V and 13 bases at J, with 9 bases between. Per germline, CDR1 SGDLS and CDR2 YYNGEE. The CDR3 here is CASSVYRGPLHF. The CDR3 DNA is TGTGCCAGCAGCGTATACCGGGGGCCCCTCCACTTT.

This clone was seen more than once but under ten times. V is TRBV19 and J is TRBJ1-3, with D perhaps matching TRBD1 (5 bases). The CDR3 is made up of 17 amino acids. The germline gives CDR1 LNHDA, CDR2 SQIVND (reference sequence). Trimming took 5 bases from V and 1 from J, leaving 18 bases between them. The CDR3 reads CASSERGRSSSGNTIYF. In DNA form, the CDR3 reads TGTGCCAGTAGTGAGAGGGGACGGTCGAGTTCTGGAAACACCATATATTTT. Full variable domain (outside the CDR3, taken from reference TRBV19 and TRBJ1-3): DGGITQSPKYLFRKEGQNVTLSCEQNLNHDAMYWYRQDPGQGLRLIYYSQIVNDFQKGDIAEGYSVSREKKESFPLTVTSAQKNPTAFYLCASSERGRSSSGNTIYFGEGSWLTVV.

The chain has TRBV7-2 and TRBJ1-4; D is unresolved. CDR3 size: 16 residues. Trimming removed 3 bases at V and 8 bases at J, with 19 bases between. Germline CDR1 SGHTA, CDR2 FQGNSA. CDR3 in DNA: TGTGCCAGCAGCTTTGAGTCGGCCGGTACAAGGGAAAAACTGTTTTTT. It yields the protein CASSFESAGTREKLFF.

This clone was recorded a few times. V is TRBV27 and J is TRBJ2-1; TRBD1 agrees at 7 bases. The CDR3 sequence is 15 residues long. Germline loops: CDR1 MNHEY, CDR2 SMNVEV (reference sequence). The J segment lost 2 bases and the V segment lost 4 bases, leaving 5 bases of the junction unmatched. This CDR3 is CASSSTGTTYNEQFF. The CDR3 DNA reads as TGTGCCAGCAGTTCGACAGGGACCACCTACAATGAGCAGTTCTTC.

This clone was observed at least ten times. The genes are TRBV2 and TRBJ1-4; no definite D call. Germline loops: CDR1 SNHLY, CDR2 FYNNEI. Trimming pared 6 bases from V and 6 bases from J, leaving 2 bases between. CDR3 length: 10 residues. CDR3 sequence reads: CASRDEKLFF. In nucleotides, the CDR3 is TGTGCCAGCAGAGATGAAAAACTGTTTTTT.

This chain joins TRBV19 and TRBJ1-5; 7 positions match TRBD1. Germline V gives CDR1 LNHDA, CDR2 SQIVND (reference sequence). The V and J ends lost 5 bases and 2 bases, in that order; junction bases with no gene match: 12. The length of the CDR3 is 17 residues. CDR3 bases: TGTGCCAGTAGTCCCAGGCCTCCCGGGACAGGCAATCAGCCCCAGCATTTT. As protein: CASSPRPPGTGNQPQHF.

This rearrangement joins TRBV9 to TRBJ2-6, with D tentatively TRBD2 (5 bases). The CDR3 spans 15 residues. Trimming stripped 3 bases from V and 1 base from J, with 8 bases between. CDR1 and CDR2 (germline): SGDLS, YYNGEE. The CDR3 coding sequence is TGTGCCAGCAGCGCCGGGATGTCTGGGGCCAACGTCCTGACTTTC. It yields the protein CASSAGMSGANVLTF.

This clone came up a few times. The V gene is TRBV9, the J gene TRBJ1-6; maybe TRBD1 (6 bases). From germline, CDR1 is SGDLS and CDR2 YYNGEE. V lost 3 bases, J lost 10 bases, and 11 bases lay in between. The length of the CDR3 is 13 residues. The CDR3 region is CASSARGRSPLHF. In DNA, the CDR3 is TGTGCCAGCAGCGCCAGGGGACGGTCACCCCTCCACTTT.

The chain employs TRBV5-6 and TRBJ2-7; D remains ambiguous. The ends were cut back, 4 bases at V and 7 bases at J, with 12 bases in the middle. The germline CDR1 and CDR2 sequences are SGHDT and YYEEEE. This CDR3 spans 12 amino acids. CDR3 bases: TGTGCCAGCAGCCCCGCTGGCAGGGAGCAGTACTTC. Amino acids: CASSPAGREQYF. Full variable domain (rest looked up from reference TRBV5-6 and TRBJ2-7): DAGVTQSPTHLIKTRGQQVTLRCSPKSGHDTVSWYQQALGQGPQFIFQYYEEEERQRGNFPDRFSGHQFPNYSSELNVNALLLGDSALYLCASSPAGREQYFGPGTRLTVT.

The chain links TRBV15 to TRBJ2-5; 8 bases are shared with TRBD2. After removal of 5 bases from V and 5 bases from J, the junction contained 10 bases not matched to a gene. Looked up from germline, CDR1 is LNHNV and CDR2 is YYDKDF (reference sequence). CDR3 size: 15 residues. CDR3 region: CATSRGGTLRETQYF. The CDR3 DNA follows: TGTGCCACCAGCCGCGGGGGGACCCTCCGGGAGACCCAGTACTTC.

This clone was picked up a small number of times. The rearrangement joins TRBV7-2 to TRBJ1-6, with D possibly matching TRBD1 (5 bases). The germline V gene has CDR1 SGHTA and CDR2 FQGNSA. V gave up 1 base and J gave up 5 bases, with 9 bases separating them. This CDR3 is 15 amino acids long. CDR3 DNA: TGTGCCAGCAGCTTAGGGGGGGTGCATAATTCACCCCTCCACTTT. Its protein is CASSLGGVHNSPLHF.

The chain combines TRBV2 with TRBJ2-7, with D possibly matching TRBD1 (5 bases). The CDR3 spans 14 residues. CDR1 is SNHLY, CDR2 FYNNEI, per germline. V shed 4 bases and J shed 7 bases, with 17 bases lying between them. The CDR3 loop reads CASSGGRAIGEQYF. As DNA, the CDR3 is TGTGCCAGCAGTGGTGGCAGGGCCATCGGGGAGCAGTACTTC.

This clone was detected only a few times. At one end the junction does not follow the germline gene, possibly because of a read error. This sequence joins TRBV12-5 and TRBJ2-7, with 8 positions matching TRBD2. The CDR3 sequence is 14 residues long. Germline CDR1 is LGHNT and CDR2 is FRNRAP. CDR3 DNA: TGTGCTAGTGGTTTGAGCGGTAGCGGGGCGCTTGTTCACTTC. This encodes CASGLSGSGALVHF.

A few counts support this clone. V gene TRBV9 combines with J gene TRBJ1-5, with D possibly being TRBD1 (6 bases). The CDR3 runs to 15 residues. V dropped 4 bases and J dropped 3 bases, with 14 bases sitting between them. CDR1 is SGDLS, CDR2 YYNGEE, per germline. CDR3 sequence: CASSPWGDTNQPQHF. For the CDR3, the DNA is TGTGCCAGCAGCCCCTGGGGGGACACCAATCAGCCCCAGCATTTT.

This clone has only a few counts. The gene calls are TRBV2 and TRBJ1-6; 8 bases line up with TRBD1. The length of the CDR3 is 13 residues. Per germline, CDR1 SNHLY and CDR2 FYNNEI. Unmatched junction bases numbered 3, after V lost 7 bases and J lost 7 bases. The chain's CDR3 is CASKGQENSPLHF. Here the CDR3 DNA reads TGTGCCAGCAAGGGACAGGAGAATTCACCCCTCCACTTT.

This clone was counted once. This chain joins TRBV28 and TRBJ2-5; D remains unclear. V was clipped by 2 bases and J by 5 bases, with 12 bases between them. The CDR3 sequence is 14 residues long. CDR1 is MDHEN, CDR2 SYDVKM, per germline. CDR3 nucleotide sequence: TGTGCCAGCAGTTTACTCCAAGGCCGCGAGACCCAGTACTTC. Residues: CASSLLQGRETQYF.